This record concerns one T cell receptor (beta chain) sequence. This clonotype was detected many times. Its antigen target is currently unknown. Base quality data are lacking; no much larger clone is found one base away. This specimen comes from a study of response to subunit inactivated influenza vaccine (dated 2018 in TCRdb). Describing the broader study: To follow how T cells responded to a trivalent subunit inactivated influenza vaccine, the researchers relied on deep quantitative profiling of the T cell receptor repertoire. Results the study describes overall, beyond this receptor: It was suggested by the authors that each seasonal influenza vaccination may recruit only a limited number of new T cells.

The CDR3, from cysteine to phenylalanine, totals 15 residues. Of all the DNA, just the CDR3 is kept, 45 bases in frame from base 1. Relative to germline, V is 6 bases shorter and J is 7 bases shorter, with 21 bases between their ends. The receptor library was made with RT-PCR. TCRdb records Illumina HiSeq 2500 as the sequencer. TCRdb redid the processing of the public reads, applying fastp at Q25 and MiXCR, and retained in-frame beta chains. Every distinct CDR3 protein forms one entry, paired with its most common genes and DNA. The sample data list roughly 760,000 distinct CDR3 sequences, and around 21% of these were observed just once. Jointly, the top ten make up approximately 10% of the sample.

The input for sequencing was PBMCs from blood, taken 4 to 6 days after vaccination. This receptor chain uses TRBV12-3 or TRBV12-4 and TRBJ2-5; the D gene is unclear. This receptor was identified in a man over 45 who received an inactivated influenza vaccine. Donor details come from another sample of the same person, matched by shared clones. The DNA sequence reads TGTGCCAGCAGGTTTTCTGGTGGACCATCGTCGACCCAGTACTTC. It translates as CASRFSGGPSSTQYF.